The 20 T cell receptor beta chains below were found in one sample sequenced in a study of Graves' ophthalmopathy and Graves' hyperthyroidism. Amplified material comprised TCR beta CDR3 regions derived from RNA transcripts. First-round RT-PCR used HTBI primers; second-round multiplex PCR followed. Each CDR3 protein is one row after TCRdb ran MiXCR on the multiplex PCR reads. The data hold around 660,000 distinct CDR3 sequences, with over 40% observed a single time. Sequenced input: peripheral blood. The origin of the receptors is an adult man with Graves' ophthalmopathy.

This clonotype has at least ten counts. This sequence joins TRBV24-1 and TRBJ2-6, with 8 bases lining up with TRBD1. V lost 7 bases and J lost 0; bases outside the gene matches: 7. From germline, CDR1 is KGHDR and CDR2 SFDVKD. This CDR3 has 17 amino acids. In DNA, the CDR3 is TGTGCCACCAGCCCGGGACAGGTTATCTCTGGGGCCAACGTCCTGACTTTC. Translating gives CATSPGQVISGANVLTF.

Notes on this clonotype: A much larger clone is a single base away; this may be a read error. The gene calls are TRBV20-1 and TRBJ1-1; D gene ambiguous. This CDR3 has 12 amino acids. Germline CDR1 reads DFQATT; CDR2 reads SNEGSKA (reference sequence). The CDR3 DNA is TGCAGTGCTAGGCCCGAGGGCTCTGAAGTTTTCTTT. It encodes CSARPEGSEVFF.

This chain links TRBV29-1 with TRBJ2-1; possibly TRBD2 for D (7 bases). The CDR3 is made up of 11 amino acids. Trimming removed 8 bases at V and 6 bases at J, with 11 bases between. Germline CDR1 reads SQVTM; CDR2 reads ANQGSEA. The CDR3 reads CSHGGPNEQFF. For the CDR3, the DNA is TGCAGCCACGGGGGGCCCAATGAGCAGTTCTTC.

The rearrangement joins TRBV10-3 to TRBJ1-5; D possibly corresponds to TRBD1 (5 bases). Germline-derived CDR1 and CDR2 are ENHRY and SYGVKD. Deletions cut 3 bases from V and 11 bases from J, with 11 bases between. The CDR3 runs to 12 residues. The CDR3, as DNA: TGTGCCATCAGTGACAGGGACGAGACCCAGCATTTT. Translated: CAISDRDETQHF.

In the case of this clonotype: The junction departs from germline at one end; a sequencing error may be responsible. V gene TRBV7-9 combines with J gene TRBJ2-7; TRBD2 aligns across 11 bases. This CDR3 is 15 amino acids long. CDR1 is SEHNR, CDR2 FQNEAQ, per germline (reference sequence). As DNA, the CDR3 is TGCGCCAGCAGCTTTGCCGGGACTAGCGGCTACGAGCAGTACTTC. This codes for CASSFAGTSGYEQYF.

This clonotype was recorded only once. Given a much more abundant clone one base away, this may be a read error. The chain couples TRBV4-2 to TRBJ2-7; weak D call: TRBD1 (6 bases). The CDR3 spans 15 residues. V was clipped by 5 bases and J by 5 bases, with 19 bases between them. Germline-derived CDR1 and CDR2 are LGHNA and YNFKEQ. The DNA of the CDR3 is TGTGCCAGCAGCGGCAACCGGGACAAGGCCCACGAGCAGTACTTC. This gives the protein CASSGNRDKAHEQYF.

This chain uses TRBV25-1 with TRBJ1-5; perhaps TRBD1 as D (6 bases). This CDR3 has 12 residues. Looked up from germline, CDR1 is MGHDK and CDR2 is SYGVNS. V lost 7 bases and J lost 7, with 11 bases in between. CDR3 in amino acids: CASKQGLQPQHF. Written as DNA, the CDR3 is TGTGCCAGCAAACAGGGTCTCCAGCCCCAGCATTTT.

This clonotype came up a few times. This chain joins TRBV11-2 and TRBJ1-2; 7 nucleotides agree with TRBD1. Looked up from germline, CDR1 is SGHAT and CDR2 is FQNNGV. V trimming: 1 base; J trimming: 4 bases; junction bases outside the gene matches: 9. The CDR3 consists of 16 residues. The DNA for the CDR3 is TGTGCCAGCAGCTTAGGCCCGGACAGGACGTTCTATGGCTACACCTTC. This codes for CASSLGPDRTFYGYTF.

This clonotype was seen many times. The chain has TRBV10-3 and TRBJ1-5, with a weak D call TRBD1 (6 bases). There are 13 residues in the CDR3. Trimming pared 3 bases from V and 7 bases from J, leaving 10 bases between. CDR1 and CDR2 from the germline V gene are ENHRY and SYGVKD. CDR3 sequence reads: CAISESGAQPQHF. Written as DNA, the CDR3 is TGTGCCATCAGTGAATCGGGGGCCCAGCCCCAGCATTTT.

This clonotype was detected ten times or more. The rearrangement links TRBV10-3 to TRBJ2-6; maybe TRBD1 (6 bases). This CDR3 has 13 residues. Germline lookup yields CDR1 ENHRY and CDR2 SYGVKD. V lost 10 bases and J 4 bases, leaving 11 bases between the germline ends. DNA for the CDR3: TGTGCCAGCAAAGGACAGGGGGCCAACGTCCTGACTTTC. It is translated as CASKGQGANVLTF.

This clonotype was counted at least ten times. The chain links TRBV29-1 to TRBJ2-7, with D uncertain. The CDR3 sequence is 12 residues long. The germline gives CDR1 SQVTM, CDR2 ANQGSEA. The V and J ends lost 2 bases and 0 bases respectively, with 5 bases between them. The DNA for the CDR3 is TGCAGCGTTGAATACAACTCCTACGAGCAGTACTTC. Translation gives CSVEYNSYEQYF.

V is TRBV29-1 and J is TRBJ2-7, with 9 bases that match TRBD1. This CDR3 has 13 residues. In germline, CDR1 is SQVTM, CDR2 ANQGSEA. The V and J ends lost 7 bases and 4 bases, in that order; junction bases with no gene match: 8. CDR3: CSAGTGTIYEQYF. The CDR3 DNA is TGCAGCGCCGGGACAGGGACCATTTACGAGCAGTACTTC.

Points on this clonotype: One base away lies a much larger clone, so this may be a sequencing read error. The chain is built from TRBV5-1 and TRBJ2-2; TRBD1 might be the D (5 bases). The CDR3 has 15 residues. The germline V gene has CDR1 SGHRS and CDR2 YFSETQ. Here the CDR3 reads CVSSRTMGHSGELFF. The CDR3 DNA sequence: TGCGTCAGCAGTCGGACAATGGGGCATAGCGGGGAGCTGTTTTTT.

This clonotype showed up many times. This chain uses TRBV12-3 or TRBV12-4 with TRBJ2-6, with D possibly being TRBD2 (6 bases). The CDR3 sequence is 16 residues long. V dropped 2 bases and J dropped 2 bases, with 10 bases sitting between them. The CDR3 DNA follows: TGTGCCAGCAGTTTACGGGGCGGGACTGGGGCCAACGTCCTGACTTTC. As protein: CASSLRGGTGANVLTF.

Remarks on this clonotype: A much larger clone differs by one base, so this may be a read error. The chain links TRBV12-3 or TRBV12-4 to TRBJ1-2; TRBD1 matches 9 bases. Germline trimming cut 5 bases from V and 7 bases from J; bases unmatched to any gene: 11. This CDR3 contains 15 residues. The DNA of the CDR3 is TGTGCCAGCAGTCCGGGACAGGGAATTGGCTGTGGCTACACCTTC. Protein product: CASSPGQGIGCGYTF.

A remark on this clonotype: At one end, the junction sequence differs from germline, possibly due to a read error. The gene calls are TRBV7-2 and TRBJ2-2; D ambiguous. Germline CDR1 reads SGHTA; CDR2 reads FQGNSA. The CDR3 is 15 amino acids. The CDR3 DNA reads TGTGCCAGCACCGGCCCGGGCAGGAACACTGGGGAGCTGTTTTTT. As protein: CASTGPGRNTGELFF.

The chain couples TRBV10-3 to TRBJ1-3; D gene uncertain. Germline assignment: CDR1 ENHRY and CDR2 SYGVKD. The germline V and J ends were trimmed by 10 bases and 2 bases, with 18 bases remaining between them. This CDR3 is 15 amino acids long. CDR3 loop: CASSPPLGPGNTIYF. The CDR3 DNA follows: TGTGCCAGCTCACCACCTTTGGGCCCTGGAAACACCATATATTTT.

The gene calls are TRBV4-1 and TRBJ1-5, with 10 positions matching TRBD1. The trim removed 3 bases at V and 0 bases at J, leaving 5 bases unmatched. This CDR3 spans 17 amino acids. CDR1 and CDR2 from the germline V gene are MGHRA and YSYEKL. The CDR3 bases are TGCGCCAGCAGCCAGGGACAGGGGCCATATAGCAATCAGCCCCAGCATTTT. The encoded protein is CASSQGQGPYSNQPQHF.

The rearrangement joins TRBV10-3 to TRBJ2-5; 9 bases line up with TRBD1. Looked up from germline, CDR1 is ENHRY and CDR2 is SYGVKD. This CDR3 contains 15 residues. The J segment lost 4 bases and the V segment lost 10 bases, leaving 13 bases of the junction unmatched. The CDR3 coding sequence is TGTGCCACAATTAGGGATGGGACAGGGACAGAGACCCAGTACTTC. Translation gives CATIRDGTGTETQYF.

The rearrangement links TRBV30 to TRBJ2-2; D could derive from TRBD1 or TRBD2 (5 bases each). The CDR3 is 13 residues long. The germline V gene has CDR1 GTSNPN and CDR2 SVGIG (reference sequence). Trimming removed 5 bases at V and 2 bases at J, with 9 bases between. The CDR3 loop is CAWGRDNTGELFF. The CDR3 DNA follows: TGTGCCTGGGGCAGGGACAACACCGGGGAGCTGTTTTTT.